The T cell receptor beta chain under discussion was sequenced for a study of blood T cell repertoires in COVID-19. For the study at large: Samples came from the United States, Italy and Spain, spanning acute and convalescent COVID-19. Sample material is recorded as cDNA or gDNA derived from T cells, B-cell-depleted T cells, or PBMCs.

In the study's own analysis: Reference gene primer amplification in the assay estimated nucleated cell counts. Sequenced by immunoSEQ multiplex PCR; TCRdb stores in-frame clones only, minus some. V, J and clone size derive from that table, while D and trimming were established from the DNA sequence. This sample has fewer than 55,000 clones; roughly 90% occur once, and the top ten carry 3% to 3.5%. The germline CDR1 and CDR2 sequences are SGHRS and YFSETQ. Losses at the gene ends were 3 bases for V and 6 bases for J; bases not matched to a gene: 7. The length of the CDR3 is 15 residues. The sample was peripheral blood. The origin of this receptor is a man aged 50-60 years with active COVID-19. The chain has TRBV5-1 and TRBJ2-1, with 9 positions matching TRBD2. The CDR3 nucleotides read TGCGCCAGCAGCTGGGCCGGGACTAGCAGCAATGAGCAGTTCTTC. This encodes CASSWAGTSSNEQFF.